This T cell receptor beta chain was identified during a study of early T cells in non-severe SARS-CoV-2 infection. Looking at the study overall: The sequenced material was bulk RNA from unsorted whole blood, and its chains were unpaired.

Points from the study as a whole: Matching with VDJdb favored anti-spike CD8 responses (missing private and CD4 specificities).

Individual cDNA molecules were tagged with unique molecular identifiers, the study reported. TCRdb re-called the 5' RACE reads through MiXCR, storing one row per CDR3 protein. The sample contains about 80,000 distinct CDR3 sequences, 9% to 13% of which appear only once. This CDR3 has 15 residues. CDR1 and CDR2 from the germline V gene are KGHSY and FQNENV. J was trimmed by 8 bases and V by 1 base; bases with no gene match: 6. Details on this clonotype: Its antigen is not known.

This clonotype originated in an adult who was a healthcare worker with PCR-confirmed SARS-CoV-2 infection or an uninfected control (not recorded which). The chain recombines TRBV16 with TRBJ2-4; TRBD1 matches at 9 bases. What was sequenced was whole blood. The CDR3 region has the DNA TGTGCCAGCAGCCAATGGACAGGGGCGGTGGACATTCAGTACTTC. Its protein is CASSQWTGAVDIQYF.